This T cell receptor (beta chain) was recovered during a study of blood T cell repertoires in COVID-19. Study background: The analysed material was cDNA or gDNA that came from T cells, B-cell-depleted T cells, or PBMCs.

The count of this clone is one. The table came from immunoSEQ multiplex PCR; TCRdb's copy has only in-frame clones and leaves some out. The sample includes tens of thousands of clones, about 96% of them seen just once. The sample comprised peripheral blood. The source is a human donor with active COVID-19. The donor label of this sample is uncertain.

The DNA of the CDR3 is TGTGCCAGCAGTTTAATCGGCTACGAGCAGTACTTC. Its translation is CASSLIGYEQYF. The rearrangement joins TRBV27 to TRBJ2-7; D is uncertain. The CDR3 consists of 12 residues. V lost 2 bases and J lost 3, with 5 bases in between. CDR1 and CDR2 from the germline V gene are MNHEY and SMNVEV (reference sequence).